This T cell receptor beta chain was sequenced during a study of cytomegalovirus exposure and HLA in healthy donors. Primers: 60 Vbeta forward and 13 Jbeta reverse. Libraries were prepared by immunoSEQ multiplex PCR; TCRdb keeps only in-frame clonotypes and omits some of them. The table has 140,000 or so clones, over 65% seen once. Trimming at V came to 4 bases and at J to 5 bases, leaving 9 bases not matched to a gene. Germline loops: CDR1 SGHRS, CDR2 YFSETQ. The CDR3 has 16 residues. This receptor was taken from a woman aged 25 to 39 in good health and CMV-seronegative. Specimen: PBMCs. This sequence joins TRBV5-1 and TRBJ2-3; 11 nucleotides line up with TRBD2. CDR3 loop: CASSPFSGGAIDTQYF. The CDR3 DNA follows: TGCGCCAGCAGCCCTTTTAGCGGGGGGGCAATAGATACGCAGTATTTT.